The 9 T cell receptor beta chains listed next were all sequenced from one sample in a study of identical twins. TCRdb analysed the 5' RACE reads with MiXCR anew, one entry per CDR3 protein. The sample lists more than 600,000 distinct CDR3 sequences; about 18% were seen once. This sample also appeared in a second study, on T cells expressing NK-cell markers.

The specimen was PBMCs. These receptors all come from a woman between 18 and 29 years old in good health.

This sequence joins TRBV18 and TRBJ1-5, with D tentatively TRBD1 (5 bases). Germline values: CDR1 KGHSH, CDR2 LQKENI. The CDR3 has 16 amino acids. Trimming removed 8 bases from V and 2 bases from J, with 19 bases in between. The CDR3 reads CASTQREGGGNQPQHF. CDR3 nucleotide sequence: TGTGCCAGCACGCAGCGAGAGGGAGGGGGCAATCAGCCCCAGCATTTT. The whole variable domain, remainder taken from reference TRBV18 and TRBJ1-5, is NAGVMQNPRHLVRRRGQEARLRCSPMKGHSHVYWYRQLPEEGLKFMVYLQKENIIDESGMPKERFSAEFPKEGPSILRIQQVVRGDSAAYFCASTQREGGGNQPQHFGDGTRLSIL.

This clonotype was recorded a few times. CDR3 nucleotides: TGTGCCAGCAGCTCCTTGGGCGGGAGGCTCGGGTCCTACGAGCAGTACTTC. Translating it yields CASSSLGGRLGSYEQYF. The V gene is TRBV7-2, the J gene TRBJ2-7; 8 bases match TRBD2. J was trimmed by 1 base and V by 4 bases; bases with no gene match: 12. Germline CDR1 and CDR2: SGHTA and FQGNSA. The CDR3 covers 17 residues.

V usage is TRBV6-1 and J usage is TRBJ1-2; 7 nucleotides agree with TRBD1. Germline lookup yields CDR1 MNHNS and CDR2 SASEGT. The J segment lost 7 bases and the V segment lost 6 bases, leaving 14 bases of the junction unmatched. This CDR3 comprises 15 residues. For the CDR3, the DNA is TGTGCCAGCAGCCAAAACCGACAGGGCTGGGGTGGCTACACCTTC. This sequence encodes CASSQNRQGWGGYTF.

The V call is TRBV11-3, the J call TRBJ2-1; D ambiguous. Germline V CDR1 and CDR2: SGHNT, YENEEA. The V end lost 2 bases, the J end lost 9 bases, and 11 bases lay between the germline ends. The CDR3 loop spans 13 amino acids. The CDR3 here is CASSLSGIGEQFF. The CDR3 DNA follows: TGTGCCAGCAGCTTATCAGGAATCGGTGAGCAGTTCTTC.

This rearrangement joins TRBV5-1 to TRBJ1-2; no definite D call. CDR3 length: 15 residues. Germline values: CDR1 SGHRS, CDR2 YFSETQ. Trimming removed 5 bases from V and 5 bases from J, with 19 bases in between. For the CDR3, the DNA is TGCGCCAGCAGGATCCGGACGGTGTTGCCGTATGGCTACACCTTC. It encodes CASRIRTVLPYGYTF. The entire variable domain, with the rest obtained from reference TRBV5-1 and TRBJ1-2, is as follows: KAGVTQTPRYLIKTRGQQVTLSCSPISGHRSVSWYQQTPGQGLQFLFEYFSETQRNKGNFPGRFSGRQFSNSRSEMNVSTLELGDSALYLCASRIRTVLPYGYTFGSGTRLTVV.

The V gene is TRBV4-3, the J gene TRBJ1-2; perhaps TRBD1 as D (5 bases). The CDR3 has 15 amino acids. Between the trimmed V and J ends, which lost 0 bases and 5 bases, there was a span of 13 bases. Germline lookup yields CDR1 LGHNA and CDR2 YSLEER. The CDR3 here is CASSQDWGLGYGYTF. CDR3 sequence (DNA): TGCGCCAGCAGCCAAGATTGGGGGTTAGGGTATGGCTACACCTTC.

The chain links TRBV7-2 to TRBJ2-7; 7 bases align to TRBD2. Germline loops: CDR1 SGHTA, CDR2 FQGNSA. CDR3 size: 16 residues. V shed 6 bases, J shed 4 bases, and the junction held 15 bases outside the gene matches. This CDR3 is CASSPLTSREWYEQYF. CDR3 nucleotide sequence: TGTGCCAGCAGTCCCCTGACTTCGCGGGAGTGGTACGAGCAGTACTTC.

This clonotype came up a few times. The rearrangement links TRBV10-3 to TRBJ2-1; TRBD1 or TRBD2 may be the D gene (5 bases each). The CDR3 covers 14 residues. Germline V gives CDR1 ENHRY, CDR2 SYGVKD. The V gene lost 10 bases and the J gene lost 2 bases, with 15 bases spanning the gap. In DNA form, the CDR3 reads TGTGCCACCCGGGACCTCGAACCCTACAATGAGCAGTTCTTC. This sequence encodes CATRDLEPYNEQFF.

The chain combines TRBV7-9 with TRBJ1-1; a weak D match, TRBD1 (6 bases). This CDR3 has 15 residues. Germline V gene lookup returns CDR1 SEHNR and CDR2 FQNEAQ (reference sequence). The V end was cut by 5 bases, the J end by 4 bases, with 17 bases between. The CDR3 spells CASSPQTQGGTEAFF. CDR3 sequence (DNA): TGTGCCAGCAGCCCGCAAACACAGGGTGGCACTGAAGCTTTCTTT.